This T cell receptor beta chain was sequenced in a study of blood T cell repertoires in COVID-19 (TCRdb year 2020). Study-wide context: Samples covering the acute and convalescent phases of COVID-19 were provided by collaborators in the United States, Italy and Spain. The prospective study material was composed of cDNA or gDNA derived from T cells, B-cell-depleted T cells, or PBMCs. Subjects who had been exposed to COVID-19, were actively infected with it, or had recovered from it provided the deeply sampled blood TCRbeta repertoires that made up the dataset. The repertoires were released in a freely available public database meant as a resource for research on the immune response to SARS-CoV-2. Samples came from the ongoing ImmuneRACE study (first 160 participants) plus 1,254 subjects from 6 global collaborators. A de-identified subject ID, COVID-19 status, age in years and sex were almost always included in the sample metadata. Where available, HLA class I and class II types were taken from metadata supplied by the sample provider and were not determined by assay-based typing. The paper's findings and limits, for the study overall: The amount of clinical and demographic metadata varied by source and participant and was provided uncurated.

The germline V and J ends show losses of 0 bases and 4 bases respectively, and no gene match explains 7 bases of the junction. The CDR1 and CDR2 encoded by the germline V gene are SGDLS and YYNGEE. The CDR3 covers 17 residues, taking in both the cysteine and the phenylalanine. Of all the DNA, just the CDR3 is kept, 51 bases in frame from base 1. The collaborating institutions used their own protocols to collect whole blood in K2EDTA tubes. For TCRbeta analysis, collaborators shipped samples as frozen whole blood, isolated PBMCs, or DNA extracted from either of those sample types. The immunoSEQ Assay, a bias-controlled multiplex PCR, was used to amplify TCRbeta CDR3 regions from genomic DNA. In the paper's pipeline: The number of nucleated cells in each sample was estimated by amplification of reference gene primers within the assay. Sequence reads were collapsed and filtered to measure the absolute abundance of every unique TCRbeta CDR3 rearrangement. For each sample, productive Simpson clonality was calculated as the square root of Simpson's diversity index over productive rearrangements. Entries here come from immuneACCESS through TCRdb and include only in-frame sequences with V and J called. Some clones fail to appear in such tables; in the studies checked, an unresolved V gene covers under half of the shortfall, and the cause of the remainder is unknown. The V and J calls and the clone size are those of that table, but D and trimming were determined from the DNA. Present in this sample are approximately 81,000 clones, roughly 82% of which were seen just once. The top ten constitute around 6.9% of the sample.

This clone appeared once. Its target antigen remains unknown. The record has no base qualities; no much larger clone is one base away. The TCR was taken from a human donor in a cohort sampled during active COVID-19. Recombination linked TRBV9 to TRBJ2-2; TRBD1 aligns with 9 central bases. The sequencing input was peripheral blood. The CDR3 amino acid sequence is: CASSVGPGTGRTGELFF. The sequenced DNA: TGTGCCAGCAGCGTAGGCCCAGGGACAGGGCGCACCGGGGAGCTGTTTTTT.